The 24 T cell receptor beta chains below come from one sample, sequenced in a study of cytomegalovirus exposure and HLA in healthy donors (dated by TCRdb to about 2017). Libraries were prepared through the immunoSEQ multiplex PCR assay. The multiplex PCR relied on a mix of 60 forward primers for TCR Vbeta segments and 13 reverse primers for TCR Jbeta segments. The source is immuneACCESS, and TCRdb retained only in-frame sequences with V and J called. Part of the clones is not carried over; for the studies checked, unresolved V genes explain less than half of this, and the remainder is unexplained. The sample contains under 200,000 clones, around 75% of them found a single time. Approximately 1.8% of the sample belongs to the ten largest clones. The material sequenced was PBMCs. The receptor set was obtained from a human donor in good health.

The gene calls are TRBV19 and TRBJ1-2, with 7 bases matching TRBD1. The CDR3 runs 15 residues. The ends lost 0 bases at V and 8 bases at J; junction bases unmatched: 9. CDR1 and CDR2 (germline): LNHDA, SQIVND (reference sequence). As DNA, the CDR3 is TGTGCCAGTAGTATAGAATTGACAGGGAAGAGAGGCTACACCTTC. Its protein is CASSIELTGKRGYTF.

In its sample, this clone was seen a few times. V and J are TRBV9 and TRBJ2-7; a possible D gene is TRBD2 (6 bases). V was clipped by 0 bases and J by 3 bases, with 13 bases between them. Germline V gene sequence: CDR1 SGDLS, CDR2 YYNGEE. CDR3 length: 15 residues. The CDR3 reads CASSVASAVNYEQYF. The CDR3 nucleotides are TGTGCCAGCAGCGTAGCTAGCGCGGTGAACTACGAGCAGTACTTC.

This chain connects TRBV4-3 to TRBJ2-7; D might be TRBD2 (5 bases). The V end was cut by 5 bases, the J end by 5 bases, with 19 bases between. CDR1 and CDR2 from the germline V gene are LGHNA and YSLEER. This CDR3 region has 15 residues. As DNA, the CDR3 is TGCGCCAGCAGCGCGAGGGAGTCTACGAGCCACGAGCAGTACTTC. This gives the protein CASSARESTSHEQYF.

The chain has TRBV28 and TRBJ2-7; D possibly corresponds to TRBD2 (5 bases). The germline gives CDR1 MDHEN, CDR2 SYDVKM. The CDR3 sequence is 15 residues long. V lost 7 bases, J lost 0 bases, and 16 bases lay in between. Written as DNA, the CDR3 is TGTGCCAGCATCATGGGTGGCGGGCTCTCCTACGAGCAGTACTTC. Encoded protein: CASIMGGGLSYEQYF.

This clone was recorded a few times. The chain employs TRBV7-9 and TRBJ1-3; D is possibly TRBD1 (5 bases). This CDR3 has 16 residues. V lost 2 bases and J lost 0, with 11 bases in between. Germline assignment: CDR1 SEHNR and CDR2 FQNEAQ (reference sequence). The CDR3 DNA is TGTGCCAGCAGCTTAAGGGGTACGAGCTCTGGAAACACCATATATTTT. It encodes CASSLRGTSSGNTIYF.

On this clone itself: Within the sample, other DNA sequences also encode this same CDR3. The chain employs TRBV9 and TRBJ2-3; 7 nucleotides align to TRBD2. The J segment lost 3 bases and the V segment lost 3 bases, leaving 1 base of the junction unmatched. The CDR3 extends over 13 amino acids. Germline assignment: CDR1 SGDLS and CDR2 YYNGEE. Here the CDR3 reads CASSAGGTDTQYF. In DNA form, the CDR3 reads TGTGCCAGCAGCGCGGGGGGTACAGATACGCAGTATTTT.

This clone turned up a few times. The V gene is TRBV7-2, the J gene TRBJ1-6; a possible D gene is TRBD1 (5 bases). This CDR3 region has 14 residues. Germline-derived CDR1 and CDR2 are SGHTA and FQGNSA. The V end lost 1 base, the J end lost 8 bases, and 9 bases lay between the germline ends. As DNA, the CDR3 is TGTGCCAGCAGCTTAGGGCAGGGTGATTCACCCCTCCACTTT. This gives the protein CASSLGQGDSPLHF.

V usage is TRBV27 and J usage is TRBJ2-3; 9 positions match TRBD2. Germline V gene lookup returns CDR1 MNHEY and CDR2 SMNVEV (reference sequence). The CDR3 is 18 amino acids. V was pared by 2 bases and J by 4 bases, with 13 bases of the junction left unmatched. The CDR3 coding sequence is TGTGCCAGCAGTTTAAACGGTTTGCGGGGGGGCCGGGCAGATACGCAGTATTTT. It codes for CASSLNGLRGGRADTQYF.

This sequence joins TRBV7-6 and TRBJ1-1, with D hard to call. The V end was cut by 1 base, the J end by 7 bases, with 10 bases between. This CDR3 comprises 13 residues. Germline assignment: CDR1 SGHVS and CDR2 FNYEAQ. The CDR3 region is CASSLGLQNEAFF. The CDR3 region has the DNA TGTGCCAGCAGCTTAGGTCTTCAGAATGAAGCTTTCTTT. Full variable domain (missing parts from reference TRBV7-6 and TRBJ1-1): GAGVSQSPRYKVTKRGQDVALRCDPISGHVSLYWYRQALGQGPEFLTYFNYEAQQDKSGLPNDRFSAERPEGSISTLTIQRTEQRDSAMYRCASSLGLQNEAFFGQGTRLTVV.

The chain carries TRBV4-3 and TRBJ2-1; TRBD2 agrees at 10 bases. V was clipped by 4 bases and J by 7 bases; unmatched bases: 7. The CDR3 runs 15 residues. Germline V gives CDR1 LGHNA, CDR2 YSLEER. The CDR3 DNA follows: TGCGCCAGCAGCCGCCGTGGTAGCGGGGGGAATGAGCAGTTCTTC. As protein: CASSRRGSGGNEQFF.

This clone was picked up a small number of times. V gene TRBV6-1 combines with J gene TRBJ1-3; 7 bases match TRBD1. V lost 6 bases, J lost 2 bases, and 7 bases stayed unmatched. CDR1 is MNHNS and CDR2 is SASEGT in the germline V gene. The CDR3 runs to 15 residues. CDR3 sequence reads: CASRGTAYTGNTIYF. CDR3 coding DNA: TGTGCCAGCAGGGGGACAGCGTATACTGGAAACACCATATATTTT.

This chain links TRBV5-6 with TRBJ1-2; D gene ambiguous. Germline V CDR1 and CDR2: SGHDT, YYEEEE. V was shortened by 0 bases and J by 8 bases, with 17 bases between the two germline ends. The CDR3 extends over 15 amino acids. In DNA, the CDR3 is TGTGCCAGCAGCTTGGCCGGGGAGGCCATACGGGGCTACACCTTC. Its protein is CASSLAGEAIRGYTF.

This clone was detected once. The chain has TRBV18 and TRBJ1-1; tentatively, D is TRBD1 (5 bases). Germline V gives CDR1 KGHSH, CDR2 LQKENI. Trimming left V 3 bases short and J 3 bases short, with 17 bases between. The CDR3 length is 16 residues. The CDR3 reads CASSPPGRGQDTEAFF. The CDR3 nucleotides are TGTGCCAGCTCACCGCCGGGTAGGGGCCAGGACACTGAAGCTTTCTTT.

The gene calls are TRBV7-3 and TRBJ1-6, with D hard to call. V was shortened by 10 bases and J by 7 bases, with 11 bases between the two germline ends. This CDR3 has 12 amino acids. Per the germline V gene, CDR1 is SGHTA and CDR2 is FQGTGA. In DNA form, the CDR3 reads TGTGCCACTCGAGGAGCAAATTCACCCCTCCACTTT. Translating it yields CATRGANSPLHF.

The CDR3 region has the DNA TGCGCCAGCAGCCAAGCCCCCGCTAGCGTGGCGGATACGCAGTATTTT. This encodes CASSQAPASVADTQYF. This chain links TRBV4-3 with TRBJ2-3, with D possibly TRBD2 on 6 matching bases. Trimming removed 1 base from V and 6 bases from J, with 17 bases in between. Germline loops: CDR1 LGHNA, CDR2 YSLEER. This CDR3 is 16 amino acids long.

V is TRBV4-3 and J is TRBJ1-4; 11 bases line up with TRBD1. Germline values: CDR1 LGHNA, CDR2 YSLEER. The trim removed 2 bases at V and 5 bases at J, leaving 13 bases unmatched. This CDR3 is 19 amino acids long. CDR3 nucleotides: TGCGCCAGCAGCCAATGGGTAGCGGGACAGGGGGTGACAAATGAAAAACTGTTTTTT. Its protein product is CASSQWVAGQGVTNEKLFF.

Regarding this clone: Germline and junction disagree at one end, which may indicate a read error. V is TRBV6-6 and J is TRBJ2-7; D is perhaps TRBD1 (5 bases). The CDR3 consists of 12 residues. Germline CDR1 is MNHNY and CDR2 is SVGAGI (reference sequence). The CDR3 nucleotides are TGTGCTAGCAGTCCACAGGACTACGAGCAGTACTTC. Amino acids: CASSPQDYEQYF.

The rearrangement links TRBV4-2 to TRBJ2-1; 9 bases align to TRBD2. V lost 3 bases to trimming and J lost 2 bases; unmatched junction nucleotides: 11. The CDR3 is made up of 18 amino acids. Germline-derived CDR1 and CDR2 are LGHNA and YNFKEQ. For the CDR3, the DNA is TGTGCCAGCAGCCAGATGTCTATACTAGCGGGCGCCTACAATGAGCAGTTCTTC. Its translation: CASSQMSILAGAYNEQFF.

V is TRBV4-3 and J is TRBJ1-1; D is unresolved. The CDR3 length is 13 residues. Germline V CDR1 and CDR2: LGHNA, YSLEER. V shed 0 bases and J shed 2 bases, with 4 bases lying between them. The CDR3 loop is CASSQDSNTEAFF. In nucleotides, the CDR3 is TGCGCCAGCAGCCAAGACAGTAACACTGAAGCTTTCTTT.

V usage is TRBV5-4 and J usage is TRBJ2-7, with 9 bases aligning to TRBD1. Trimming removed 2 bases from V and 3 bases from J; junction bases left unmatched: 9. Germline V gene sequence: CDR1 SGHNT, CDR2 YYREEE (reference sequence). The CDR3 extends over 16 amino acids. CDR3 nucleotide sequence: TGTGCCAGCAGCTTAGGAGCGGGACAGGGATACTACGAGCAGTACTTC. This gives the protein CASSLGAGQGYYEQYF.

V and J are TRBV6-5 and TRBJ1-4, with a tentative D call TRBD1 (6 bases). The germline V gene has CDR1 MNHEY and CDR2 SVGAGI. The CDR3 spans 15 residues. Between the trimmed V and J ends, which lost 4 bases and 8 bases, there was a span of 17 bases. The chain's CDR3 is CASSSLGGGREKLFF. The CDR3 region has the DNA TGTGCCAGCAGTTCCCTCGGTGGGGGCCGCGAAAAACTGTTTTTT.

The CDR3 protein is CASSYSGETSPLHF. CDR3 nucleotides: TGTGCCAGCAGTTACAGCGGGGAGACTTCACCCCTCCACTTT. The V gene is TRBV6-5, the J gene TRBJ1-6; D gene unclear. The CDR3 runs to 14 residues. Germline CDR1 and CDR2: MNHEY and SVGAGI. Trimming removed 2 bases at V and 9 bases at J, with 11 bases between.

This clone was counted between two and nine times. The CDR3 nucleotides read TGTGCCAGCAGTGCGGGGACAGGGTCCTACGAGCAGTACTTC. This encodes CASSAGTGSYEQYF. The genes are TRBV2 and TRBJ2-7; 9 bases map to TRBD1. The J segment lost 1 base and the V segment lost 4 bases, leaving 2 bases of the junction unmatched. This CDR3 is 14 amino acids long. Germline V CDR1 and CDR2: SNHLY, FYNNEI.

This rearrangement joins TRBV7-9 to TRBJ1-2; 9 bases fit TRBD1. The CDR3 covers 15 residues. Germline CDR1 is SEHNR and CDR2 is FQNEAQ (reference sequence). The trim removed 5 bases at V and 4 bases at J, leaving 8 bases unmatched. This chain's CDR3 is CASSLTGGAGYGYTF. The DNA of the CDR3 is TGTGCCAGCAGCCTAACAGGGGGCGCTGGCTATGGCTACACCTTC. The complete variable domain, with remaining parts taken from reference TRBV7-9 and TRBJ1-2, reads DTGVSQNPRHKITKRGQNVTFRCDPISEHNRLYWYRQTLGQGPEFLTYFQNEAQLEKSRLLSDRFSAERPKGSFSTLEIQRTEQGDSAMYLCASSLTGGAGYGYTFGSGTRLTVV.